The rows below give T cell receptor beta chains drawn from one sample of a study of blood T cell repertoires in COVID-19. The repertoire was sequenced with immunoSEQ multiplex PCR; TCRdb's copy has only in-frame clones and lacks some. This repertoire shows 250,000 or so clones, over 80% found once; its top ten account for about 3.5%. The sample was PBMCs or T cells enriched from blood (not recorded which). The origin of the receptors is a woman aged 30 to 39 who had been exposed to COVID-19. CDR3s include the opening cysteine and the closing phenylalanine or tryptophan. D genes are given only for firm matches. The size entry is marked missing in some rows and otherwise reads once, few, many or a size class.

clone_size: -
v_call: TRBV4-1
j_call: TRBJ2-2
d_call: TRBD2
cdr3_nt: TGCGCCAGCAGCCGTGGACTAGCTCCTACCGGGGAGCTGTTTTTT
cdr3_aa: CASSRGLAPTGELFF

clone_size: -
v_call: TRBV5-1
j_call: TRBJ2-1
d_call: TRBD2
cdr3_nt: TGCGCCAGCAGCTTGGAAAGGACTAGCGGATACAATGAGCAGTTCTTC
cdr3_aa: CASSLERTSGYNEQFF

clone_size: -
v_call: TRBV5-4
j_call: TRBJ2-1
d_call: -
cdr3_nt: TGTGCCAGCAGCACCCCTAGGGGGAGCTCCTACAATGAGCAGTTCTTC
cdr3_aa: CASSTPRGSSYNEQFF

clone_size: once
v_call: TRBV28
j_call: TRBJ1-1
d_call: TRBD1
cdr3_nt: TGTGCCAGCAGTTTAATGGGACAGGGCGGAGAAGCTTTCTTT
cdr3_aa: CASSLMGQGGEAFF

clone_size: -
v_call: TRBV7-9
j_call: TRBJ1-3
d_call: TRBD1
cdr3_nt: TGTGCCAGCAGCTCCGACAGGGACGCTGGAAACACCATATATTTT
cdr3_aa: CASSSDRDAGNTIYF

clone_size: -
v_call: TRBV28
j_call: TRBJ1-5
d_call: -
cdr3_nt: TGTGCCAGCAGTTTCTGGCGAGGGGAGGGGAATCAGCCCCAGCATTTT
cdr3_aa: CASSFWRGEGNQPQHF

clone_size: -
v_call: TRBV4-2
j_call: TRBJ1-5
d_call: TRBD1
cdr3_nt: TGTGCCAGCAGCCATCGACAGGGATCTCAGCCCCAGCATTTT
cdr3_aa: CASSHRQGSQPQHF

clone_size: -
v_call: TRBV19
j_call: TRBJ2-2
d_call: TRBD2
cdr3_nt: TGTGCCAGTAGTATCTACCCGGGAGCGGGCGGGGGGGCGCGCACCGGGGAGCTGTTTTTT
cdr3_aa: CASSIYPGAGGGARTGELFF

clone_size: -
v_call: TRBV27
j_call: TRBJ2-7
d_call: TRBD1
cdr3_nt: TGTGCCAGCAGTTTGTACAGGGGGCCAGGACAGCAGTACTTC
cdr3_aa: CASSLYRGPGQQYF

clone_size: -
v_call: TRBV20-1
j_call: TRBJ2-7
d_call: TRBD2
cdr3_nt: TGCAGTGCTAGTCCCTTCTCTAGCGGGAGGTCCCTCTCCTACGAGCAGTACTTC
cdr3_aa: CSASPFSSGRSLSYEQYF

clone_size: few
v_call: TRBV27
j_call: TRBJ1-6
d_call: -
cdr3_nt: TGTGCCAGCAGTCGAACGCGTCTGAGCTCCTATAATTCACCCCTCCACTTT
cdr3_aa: CASSRTRLSSYNSPLHF

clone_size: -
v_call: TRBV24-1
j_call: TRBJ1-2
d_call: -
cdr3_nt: TGTGCCACCAGTGTAGTTTATGGCTACACCTTC
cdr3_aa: CATSVVYGYTF

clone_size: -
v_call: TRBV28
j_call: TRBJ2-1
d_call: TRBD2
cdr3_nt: TGTGCCAGCAGTTTACTAGCGGGAGAAGGGTTCTTC
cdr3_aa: CASSLLAGEGFF

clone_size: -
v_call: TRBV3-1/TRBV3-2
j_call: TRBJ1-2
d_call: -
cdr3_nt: TGTGCCAGCAGCCCAGGAAACTATGGCTACACCTTC
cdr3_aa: CASSPGNYGYTF

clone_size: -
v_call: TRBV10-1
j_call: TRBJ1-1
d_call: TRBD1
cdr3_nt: TGCGCCAGCAGCTGGACAGGGGCGGAGGCAGCTTTCTTT
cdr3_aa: CASSWTGAEAAFF

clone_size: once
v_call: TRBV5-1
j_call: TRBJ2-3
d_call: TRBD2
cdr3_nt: TGCGCCAGCAGCTTTTTAACTAGCGGGAGTACAGATACGCAGTATTTT
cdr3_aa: CASSFLTSGSTDTQYF

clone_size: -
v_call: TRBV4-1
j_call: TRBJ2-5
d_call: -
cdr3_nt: TGCGCCAGCAGCCGAGAACGTCCTCTGTTGACTTGGACAAAAGGACCCCAGTACTTC
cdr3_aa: CASSRERPLLTWTKGPQYF

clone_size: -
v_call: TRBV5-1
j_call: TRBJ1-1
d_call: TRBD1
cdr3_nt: TGCGCCAGCAGCCCGGGACAGCCGAACACTGAAGCTTTCTTT
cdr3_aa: CASSPGQPNTEAFF

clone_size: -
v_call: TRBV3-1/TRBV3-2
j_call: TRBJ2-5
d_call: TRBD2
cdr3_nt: TGTGCCAGCAGCCAAGATAGGGGAGCGGGGTGGGAGACCCAGTACTTC
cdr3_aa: CASSQDRGAGWETQYF

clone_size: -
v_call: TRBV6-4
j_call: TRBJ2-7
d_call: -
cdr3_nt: TGTGCCAGCATCCGGTACGAGCAGTACTTC
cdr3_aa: CASIRYEQYF

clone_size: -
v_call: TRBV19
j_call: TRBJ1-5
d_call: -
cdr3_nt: TGTGCCAGTAGTATAACAGACAATCAGCCCCAGCATTTT
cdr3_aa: CASSITDNQPQHF

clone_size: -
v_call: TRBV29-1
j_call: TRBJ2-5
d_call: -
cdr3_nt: TGCAGCGTTGATGGCCGTGAAGAGACCCAGTACTTC
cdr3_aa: CSVDGREETQYF

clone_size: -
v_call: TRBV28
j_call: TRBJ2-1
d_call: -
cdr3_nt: TGTGCCAGCAGTCTCCACCTAGAGCAGTTCTTC
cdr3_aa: CASSLHLEQFF

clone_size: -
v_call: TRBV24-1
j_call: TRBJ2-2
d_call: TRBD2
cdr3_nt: TGTGCCACCAGTGATTTCAGACTAGCGGGAGTCCCCGGGGAGCTGTTTTTT
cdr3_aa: CATSDFRLAGVPGELFF

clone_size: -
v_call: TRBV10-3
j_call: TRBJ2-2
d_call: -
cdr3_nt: TGTGCCATCAGTGGAAGAGTGCGGGGGCGCACCGGGGAGCTGTTTTTT
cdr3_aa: CAISGRVRGRTGELFF

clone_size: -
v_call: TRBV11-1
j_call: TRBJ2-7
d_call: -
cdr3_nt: TGTGCCAGCAGCTTTGCCGGGCGGACTACCTACGAGCAGTACTTC
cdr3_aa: CASSFAGRTTYEQYF

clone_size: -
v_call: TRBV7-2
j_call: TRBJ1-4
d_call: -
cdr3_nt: TGTGCCAGCAGCTTAGAGGGAGCAACTAATGAAAAACTGTTTTTT
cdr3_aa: CASSLEGATNEKLFF

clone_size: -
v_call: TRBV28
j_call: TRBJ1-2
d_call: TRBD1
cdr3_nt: TGTGCCAGCAGTATTACAGGGGGCAATAACTATGGCTACACCTTC
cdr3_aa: CASSITGGNNYGYTF

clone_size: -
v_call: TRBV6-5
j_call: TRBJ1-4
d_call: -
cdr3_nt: TGTGCCAGCAGTTACGACGGGGTCTTTAATGAAAAACTGTTTTTT
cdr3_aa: CASSYDGVFNEKLFF

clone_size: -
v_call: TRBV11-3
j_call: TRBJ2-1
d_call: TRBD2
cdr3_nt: TGTGCCAGCAGCTTCTCTAGCGGGAGCAATGAGCAGTTCTTC
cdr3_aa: CASSFSSGSNEQFF

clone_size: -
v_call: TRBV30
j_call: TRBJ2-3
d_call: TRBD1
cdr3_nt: TGTGCCTGGGGGACAGGGTGGAGCACAGATACGCAGTATTTT
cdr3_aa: CAWGTGWSTDTQYF

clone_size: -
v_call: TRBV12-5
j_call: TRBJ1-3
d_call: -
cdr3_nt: TGTGCTAGTGGAGAGGACTGGAGCTCTGGAAACACCATATATTTT
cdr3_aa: CASGEDWSSGNTIYF

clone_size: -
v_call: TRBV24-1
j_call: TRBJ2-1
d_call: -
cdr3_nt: TGTGCCACCAGTGATGAAATTCCCGGACACGAGCAGTTCTTC
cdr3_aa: CATSDEIPGHEQFF

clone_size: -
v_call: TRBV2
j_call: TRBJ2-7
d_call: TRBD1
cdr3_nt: TGTGCCAGCAGCCCCGACAGGGTCGGTTTCTACGAGCAGTACTTC
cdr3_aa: CASSPDRVGFYEQYF

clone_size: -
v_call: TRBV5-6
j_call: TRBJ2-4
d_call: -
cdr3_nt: TGTGCCAGCAGCTTGATGGTGGGAGTGGCCAAAAACATTCAGTACTTC
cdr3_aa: CASSLMVGVAKNIQYF

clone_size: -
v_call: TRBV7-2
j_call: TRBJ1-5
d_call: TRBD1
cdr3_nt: TGTGCCAGCAGCTTAGTAGGGGGGACAGGCAATCAGCCCCAGCATTTT
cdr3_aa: CASSLVGGTGNQPQHF

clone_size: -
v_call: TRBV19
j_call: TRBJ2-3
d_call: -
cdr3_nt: TGTGCCAGCGGACTACTTGCAGATACGCAGTATTTT
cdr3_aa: CASGLLADTQYF

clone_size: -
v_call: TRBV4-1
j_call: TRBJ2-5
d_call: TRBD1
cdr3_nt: TGCGCCAGCAGCCAAGGCAGACAGGGGCAAGAGACCCAGTACTTC
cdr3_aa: CASSQGRQGQETQYF

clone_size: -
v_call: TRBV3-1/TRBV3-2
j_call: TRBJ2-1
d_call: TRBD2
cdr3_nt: TGTGCCAGCAGCCAAGATAGCGGGAGTTGGAATGAGCAGTTCTTC
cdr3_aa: CASSQDSGSWNEQFF

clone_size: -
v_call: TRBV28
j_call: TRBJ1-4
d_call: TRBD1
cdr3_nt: TGTGCCAGCAGTTCTGTTGATGGGACAGGGTTTGAAAAACTGTTTTTT
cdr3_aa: CASSSVDGTGFEKLFF

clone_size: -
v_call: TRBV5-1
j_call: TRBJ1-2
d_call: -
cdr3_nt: TGCGCCAGCAGCTTGACAGGGCCGCTTTATGGCTACACCTTC
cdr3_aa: CASSLTGPLYGYTF

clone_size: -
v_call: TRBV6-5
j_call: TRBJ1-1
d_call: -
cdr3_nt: TGTGCCAGCAGGTACCGGGTCACCACTGAAGCTTTCTTT
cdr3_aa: CASRYRVTTEAFF

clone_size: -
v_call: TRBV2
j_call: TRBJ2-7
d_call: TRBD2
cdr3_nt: TGTGCCAGCAGTGTCCGACTAGCGGGAACCTACGAGCAGTACTTC
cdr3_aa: CASSVRLAGTYEQYF

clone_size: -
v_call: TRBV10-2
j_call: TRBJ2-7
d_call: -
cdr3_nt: TGCGCCAGCAGGACTCCCGGGACCTACGAGCAGTACTTC
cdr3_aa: CASRTPGTYEQYF

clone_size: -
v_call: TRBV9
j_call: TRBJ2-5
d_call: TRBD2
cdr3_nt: TGTGCCAGCAGCCCTCGTGAGGTAGCGGGAGCAGAGACCCAGTACTTC
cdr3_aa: CASSPREVAGAETQYF

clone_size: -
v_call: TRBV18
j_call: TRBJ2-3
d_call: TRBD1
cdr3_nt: TGTGCCAGCTCCCCAGCGCTGGCAGGGGGATTCACAGATACGCAGTATTTT
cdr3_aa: CASSPALAGGFTDTQYF

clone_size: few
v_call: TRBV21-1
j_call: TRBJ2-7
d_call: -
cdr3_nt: TGTGCCAGCAGCAAAGCGGTTCGGCTAGCGGGGGAGTTTTCCTACGAGCAGTACTTC
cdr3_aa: CASSKAVRLAGEFSYEQYF

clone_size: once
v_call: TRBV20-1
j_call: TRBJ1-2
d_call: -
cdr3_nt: TGCAGTGCCCGAGGCGGTTATGGCTACACCTTC
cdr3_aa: CSARGGYGYTF

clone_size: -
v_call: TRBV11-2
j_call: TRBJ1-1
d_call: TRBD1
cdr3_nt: TGTGCCAGCAGCCTCCGGACAGGGTTAGCTGAAGCTTTCTTT
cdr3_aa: CASSLRTGLAEAFF

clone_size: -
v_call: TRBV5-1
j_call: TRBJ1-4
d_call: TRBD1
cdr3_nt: TGCGCCAGCAGCCCGGGACAGAGAAATGAAAAACTGTTTTTT
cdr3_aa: CASSPGQRNEKLFF

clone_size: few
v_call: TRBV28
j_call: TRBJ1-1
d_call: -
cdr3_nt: TGTGCCAGCAGTTTATCGAGGGGGGGTAACACTGAAGCTTTCTTT
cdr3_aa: CASSLSRGGNTEAFF

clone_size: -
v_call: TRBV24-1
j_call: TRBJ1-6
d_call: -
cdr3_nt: TGTGCCACCAGTGATCCCCGGGAGGGGCACGATTCACCCCTCCACTTT
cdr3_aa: CATSDPREGHDSPLHF

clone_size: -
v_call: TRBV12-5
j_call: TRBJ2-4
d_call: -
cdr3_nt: TGTGCTAGTGCCCCGGGGGGGACAGGGTCGCACTTC
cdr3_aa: CASAPGGTGSHF

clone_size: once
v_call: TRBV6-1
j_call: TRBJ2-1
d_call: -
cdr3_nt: TGTGCCAGCAGTGGGAGGGCGGGACAGATCCCTAACAATGAGCAGTTCTTC
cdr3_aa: CASSGRAGQIPNNEQFF

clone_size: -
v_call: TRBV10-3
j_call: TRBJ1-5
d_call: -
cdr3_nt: TGTGCCATCAGTGAAGGGAGGGGAAGCAATCAGCCCCAGCATTTT
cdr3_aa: CAISEGRGSNQPQHF